These 32 T cell receptor beta chains were all obtained from the same sample, sequenced in a study of T-cell reconstitution after alpha-beta-depleted transplantation in children. A TCRbeta library incorporating unique molecular identifiers was prepared. TCRdb ran MiXCR on the PCR reads and lists one entry per CDR3 protein. The sample yields approximately 250,000 distinct CDR3 sequences, about 23% seen once. Specimen: PBMCs, collected before TCRalphabeta/CD19-depleted stem cell transplant. The receptor source for this set is a girl aged 2 to 10 with Fanconi anemia, due to receive a stem cell transplant.

The gene calls are TRBV4-1 and TRBJ2-1, with D perhaps matching TRBD2 (6 bases). The germline gives CDR1 MGHRA, CDR2 YSYEKL. The CDR3 consists of 16 residues. The V and J ends lost 0 bases and 6 bases respectively, with 15 bases between them. CDR3 sequence (DNA): TGCGCCAGCAGCCAAGAAGGAGCGGGTCTGCTCAATGAGCAGTTCTTC. This sequence encodes CASSQEGAGLLNEQFF.

The table lists this clonotype with many counts. The chain carries TRBV9 and TRBJ2-1; 11 bases agree with TRBD2. Germline V gene sequence: CDR1 SGDLS, CDR2 YYNGEE. Losses at the gene ends were 3 bases for V and 7 bases for J; bases not matched to a gene: 6. The CDR3 is 15 residues long. Here the CDR3 reads CASSALAGGRNEQFF. The CDR3 bases are TGTGCCAGCAGCGCGCTAGCGGGAGGTAGAAATGAGCAGTTCTTC.

This clonotype was picked up many times. V and J are TRBV28 and TRBJ1-1, with TRBD1 identical over 7 bases. Trimming took 6 bases from V and 8 from J; bases not matched to a gene: 12. CDR3 size: 14 residues. The germline gives CDR1 MDHEN, CDR2 SYDVKM. CDR3 coding DNA: TGTGCCAGCAGCTGGGGACAGCGCGCGGGAGAAGCTTTCTTT. Encoded protein: CASSWGQRAGEAFF.

This clonotype was counted at least ten times. The V gene is TRBV2, the J gene TRBJ2-7; D is undetermined. The CDR3 totals 14 residues. CDR1 is SNHLY and CDR2 is FYNNEI in the germline V gene. Trimming stripped 0 bases from V and 6 bases from J, with 12 bases between. This chain's CDR3 is CASSEALVVSEQYF. As DNA, the CDR3 is TGTGCCAGCAGTGAAGCGCTAGTGGTGAGCGAGCAGTACTTC.

This clonotype was counted many times. J is TRBJ1-5 and V is TRBV7-9; D remains ambiguous. The CDR3 loop spans 15 amino acids. Germline lookup yields CDR1 SEHNR and CDR2 FQNEAQ (reference sequence). V lost 2 bases to trimming and J lost 5 bases, with 13 bases between them. CDR3 nucleotide sequence: TGTGCCAGCAGCTTATCTGGCGGGAGGGATCAGCCCCAGCATTTT. It translates to CASSLSGGRDQPQHF.

This clonotype was seen many times. The rearrangement joins TRBV20-1 to TRBJ2-1; 8 bases match TRBD2. J lost 5 bases, V lost 6 bases, and 15 bases had no gene match. The CDR3 is 16 residues long. CDR1 and CDR2 (germline): DFQATT, SNEGSKA (reference sequence). The CDR3: CSARNPSGSPHNEQFF. The CDR3 DNA follows: TGCAGTGCCAGGAACCCTAGCGGGTCCCCACACAATGAGCAGTTCTTC.

The chain employs TRBV12-5 and TRBJ2-1; no clear D. The CDR3 consists of 12 residues. The germline gives CDR1 LGHNT, CDR2 FRNRAP. The V end was cut by 0 bases, the J end by 15 bases, with 12 bases between. CDR3 loop: CASGLVEGLSFF. CDR3 DNA: TGTGCTAGTGGTTTGGTAGAAGGGTTGTCGTTCTTC.

Written as DNA, the CDR3 is TGTGCCAGCTCACCACGCGGCTCCCGTCAAGAGACCCAGTACTTC. Its protein is CASSPRGSRQETQYF. The chain recombines TRBV18 with TRBJ2-5; D gene ambiguous. The germline CDR1 and CDR2 sequences are KGHSH and LQKENI. Between the trimmed V and J ends, which lost 1 base and 2 bases, there was a span of 11 bases. The CDR3 contains 15 residues.

This clonotype occurred many times. As DNA, the CDR3 is TGCAGTGCTAGAGTGGGAGGGGGCAGGTCCTACAATGAGCAGTTCTTC. It is translated as CSARVGGGRSYNEQFF. This rearrangement joins TRBV20-1 to TRBJ2-1; the D call may be TRBD1 or TRBD2 (7 bases each). This CDR3 region has 16 residues. The V end was cut by 1 base, the J end by 1 base, with 14 bases between. Germline CDR1 reads DFQATT; CDR2 reads SNEGSKA (reference sequence).

This clonotype was observed many times. The rearrangement joins TRBV20-1 to TRBJ1-6; D is uncertain. This CDR3 spans 14 amino acids. The ends were cut back, 2 bases at V and 4 bases at J, with 9 bases in the middle. CDR1 DFQATT and CDR2 SNEGSKA come from the germline V gene (reference sequence). The CDR3 loop reads CSARYGMYNSPLHF. The DNA for the CDR3 is TGCAGTGCTAGATACGGGATGTATAATTCACCCCTCCACTTT.

The chain combines TRBV12-3 or TRBV12-4 with TRBJ2-7; D perhaps matches TRBD2 (5 bases). CDR3 length equals 16 residues. Trimming removed 5 bases from V and 7 bases from J, with 24 bases in between. The CDR3 loop reads CASSKRLERQRGEQYF. In DNA form, the CDR3 reads TGTGCCAGCAGTAAGCGGCTTGAGCGCCAACGTGGTGAGCAGTACTTC.

This chain joins TRBV7-2 and TRBJ2-7; D remains ambiguous. CDR3 size: 15 residues. Germline CDR1 reads SGHTA; CDR2 reads FQGNSA. V was pared by 4 bases and J by 2 bases, with 15 bases between. The CDR3 region has the DNA TGTGCCAGCAGCTCTGGCAGCTCTTATCCCTACGAGCAGTACTTC. Protein sequence: CASSSGSSYPYEQYF.

This clonotype was observed a few times. CDR3 sequence: CASSERRYNEQFF. CDR3 DNA sequence: TGTGCCAGCAGCGAACGGAGGTACAATGAGCAGTTCTTC. This chain uses TRBV9 with TRBJ2-1; possible D gene TRBD2, 5 bases. Germline CDR1 and CDR2: SGDLS and YYNGEE. CDR3 size: 13 residues. The V end lost 3 bases, the J end lost 4 bases, and 8 bases lay between the germline ends.

This clonotype was seen a handful of times. V gene TRBV12-3 or TRBV12-4 combines with J gene TRBJ1-5; no firm D call. The V and J ends lost 1 base and 0 bases respectively, with 10 bases between them. This CDR3 has 16 residues. The CDR3 region is CASSLESGNSNQPQHF. CDR3 DNA sequence: TGTGCCAGCAGTTTAGAATCCGGAAATAGCAATCAGCCCCAGCATTTT.

This clonotype showed up many times. The chain links TRBV18 to TRBJ2-1; 9 bases are a match to TRBD2. The ends lost 3 bases at V and 6 bases at J; junction bases unmatched: 12. CDR1 and CDR2 from the germline V gene are KGHSH and LQKENI. This CDR3 contains 17 residues. CDR3 region: CASSPLAGEAMGNEQFF. The CDR3 DNA reads as TGTGCCAGCTCACCCTTAGCGGGAGAAGCTATGGGCAATGAGCAGTTCTTC.

This clonotype occurred a few times. J is TRBJ2-7 and V is TRBV29-1, with 11 bases fitting TRBD1. The germline V gene encodes CDR1 SQVTM and CDR2 ANQGSEA. This CDR3 region has 14 residues. With 3 bases clipped from V and 4 bases from J, the junction kept 5 bases outside the gene matches. Here the CDR3 DNA reads TGCAGCGTTGACCAAGGGACAGGGGGTTACGAGCAGTACTTC. It translates to CSVDQGTGGYEQYF.

This clonotype was observed at least ten times. The V call is TRBV15, the J call TRBJ2-7; 10 bases map to TRBD2. Germline V gives CDR1 LNHNV, CDR2 YYDKDF (reference sequence). Trimming took 1 base from V and 3 from J; bases not matched to a gene: 6. The CDR3 totals 16 residues. The CDR3 DNA reads as TGTGCCACCAGCAGAGTTGGACTAGCGGAAGTCTACGAGCAGTACTTC. Its translation is CATSRVGLAEVYEQYF.

In its sample, this clonotype was seen many times. V usage is TRBV6-1 and J usage is TRBJ2-3; D may be TRBD2 (6 bases). V was cut by 7 bases and J by 5 bases, with 19 bases left in between. Germline V gives CDR1 MNHNS, CDR2 SASEGT. The CDR3 contains 15 residues. The CDR3 loop is CASIPGAGNLDTQYF. The CDR3 nucleotides are TGTGCCAGCATCCCTGGGGCGGGGAACTTAGATACGCAGTATTTT.

The chain links TRBV7-8 to TRBJ2-7, with a weak D call TRBD2 (6 bases). V was trimmed by 1 base and J by 5 bases, leaving 15 bases between them. The CDR3 is made up of 15 amino acids. Germline CDR1 is SGHVS and CDR2 is FQNEAQ. CDR3 loop: CASSLDLVGLDEQYF. CDR3 bases: TGTGCCAGCAGCTTAGACTTAGTGGGACTCGACGAGCAGTACTTC. Using reference TRBV7-8 and TRBJ2-7 for the parts outside the CDR3, the full variable domain is GAGVSQSPRYKVAKRGQDVALRCDPISGHVSLFWYQQALGQGPEFLTYFQNEAQLDKSGLPSDRFFAERPEGSVSTLKIQRTQQEDSAVYLCASSLDLVGLDEQYFGPGTRLTVT.

Ten or more counts support this clonotype. The chain recombines TRBV10-3 with TRBJ2-7; possibly TRBD2 for D (5 bases). This CDR3 region has 13 residues. Germline-derived CDR1 and CDR2 are ENHRY and SYGVKD. V gave up 1 base and J gave up 3 bases, with 7 bases separating them. Here the CDR3 DNA reads TGTGCCATCAGTGAGTTGGGAGTCTACGAGCAGTACTTC. Translation: CAISELGVYEQYF.

V and J are TRBV7-6 and TRBJ2-1, with unresolved D. V was cut by 0 bases and J by 5 bases, with 11 bases left in between. The germline V gene has CDR1 SGHVS and CDR2 FNYEAQ. CDR3 length: 15 residues. CDR3 coding DNA: TGTGCCAGCAGCTTAGCGCGCCTAGACGACAATGAGCAGTTCTTC. Protein product: CASSLARLDDNEQFF.

The V and J genes are TRBV2 and TRBJ2-3, with 8 nucleotides matching TRBD2. With 6 bases clipped from V and 0 bases from J, the junction kept 5 bases outside the gene matches. The germline gives CDR1 SNHLY, CDR2 FYNNEI. This CDR3 comprises 15 residues. The CDR3 loop is CASRERGSSTDTQYF. CDR3 nucleotides: TGTGCCAGCAGGGAGCGGGGGTCTAGCACAGATACGCAGTATTTT.

The rearrangement joins TRBV5-5 to TRBJ2-7; 7 bases match TRBD1. This CDR3 region has 17 residues. The V and J ends lost 0 bases and 0 bases, in that order; junction bases with no gene match: 9. CDR1 is SGHKS, CDR2 YYEKEE, per germline (reference sequence). The chain's CDR3 is CASSLGVPGQTSYEQYF. In DNA form, the CDR3 reads TGTGCCAGCAGCTTGGGGGTACCGGGACAGACCTCCTACGAGCAGTACTTC.

The genes are TRBV20-1 and TRBJ2-7, with unresolved D. Germline values: CDR1 DFQATT, CDR2 SNEGSKA (reference sequence). V lost 4 bases, J lost 3 bases, and 7 bases lay in between. CDR3 length equals 11 residues. The CDR3 spells CSATANYEQYF. The CDR3 coding sequence is TGCAGTGCTACCGCGAACTACGAGCAGTACTTC.

This clonotype occurred a few times. The chain joins TRBV29-1 to TRBJ2-1, with 11 positions matching TRBD2. Germline V lookup: CDR1 SQVTM, CDR2 ANQGSEA. The CDR3 has 13 residues. Trimming at V came to 7 bases and at J to 8 bases, leaving 7 bases not matched to a gene. This CDR3 is CSATSGVIYEQFF. In DNA, the CDR3 is TGCAGCGCGACTAGCGGGGTGATCTATGAGCAGTTCTTC.

This chain links TRBV29-1 with TRBJ2-2; D is undetermined. The CDR3 extends over 13 amino acids. V lost 7 bases and J lost 0, with 9 bases in between. The germline V gene has CDR1 SQVTM and CDR2 ANQGSEA. CDR3 in DNA: TGCAGCGGTATGAGCGCGAACACCGGGGAGCTGTTTTTT. This sequence encodes CSGMSANTGELFF.

This clonotype was found many times. The V call is TRBV29-1, the J call TRBJ1-2; a weak D match, TRBD1 (6 bases). Germline V gives CDR1 SQVTM, CDR2 ANQGSEA. This CDR3 spans 11 amino acids. The V end was cut by 4 bases, the J end by 8 bases, with 11 bases between. The CDR3 DNA sequence: TGCAGCGTTGTTCGGGGGCAAGGCTACACCTTC. Translation gives CSVVRGQGYTF. Full variable domain (missing parts from reference TRBV29-1 and TRBJ1-2): SAVISQKPSRDICQRGTSLTIQCQVDSQVTMMFWYRQQPGQSLTLIATANQGSEATYESGFVIDKFPISRPNLTFSTLTVSNMSPEDSSIYLCSVVRGQGYTFGSGTRLTVV.

This clonotype was seen many times. The gene calls are TRBV29-1 and TRBJ2-7; TRBD1 aligns across 7 bases. The CDR3 is 14 amino acids. The germline gives CDR1 SQVTM, CDR2 ANQGSEA. Trimming removed 2 bases from V and 3 bases from J; junction bases left unmatched: 7. The CDR3 coding sequence is TGCAGCGTTGAAACCGGGACAGAAGGCTACGAGCAGTACTTC. Protein sequence: CSVETGTEGYEQYF.

In its sample, this clonotype was seen a few times. This chain uses TRBV3-1 with TRBJ1-1; D gene uncertain. V dropped 2 bases and J dropped 4 bases, with 8 bases sitting between them. The CDR3 consists of 13 residues. CDR1 and CDR2 (germline): LGHDT, YNNKEL (reference sequence). CDR3 sequence (DNA): TGTGCCAGCAGCCAATATATGGCCACTGAAGCTTTCTTT. This gives the protein CASSQYMATEAFF.

This chain links TRBV27 with TRBJ2-7, with 8 nucleotides matching TRBD1. Germline CDR1 reads MNHEY; CDR2 reads SMNVEV (reference sequence). This CDR3 is 17 amino acids long. The V segment lost 5 bases and the J segment 0 bases; nucleotides outside the gene matches: 12. Written as DNA, the CDR3 is TGTGCCAGCAGTACAAACCCGGGACAGGCCTACTCCTACGAGCAGTACTTC. It specifies CASSTNPGQAYSYEQYF.

The J gene is TRBJ2-2, the V gene TRBV7-3; D not resolved. The CDR3 sequence is 16 residues long. The V end was cut by 5 bases, the J end by 3 bases, with 16 bases between. Germline CDR1 reads SGHTA; CDR2 reads FQGTGA. Here the CDR3 DNA reads TGTGCCAGCAGCCCGGCGGTAGGGTGGGACACCGGGGAGCTGTTTTTT. Translating it yields CASSPAVGWDTGELFF.

This clonotype has just a few counts. The rearrangement uses TRBV6-1 and TRBJ1-5, with D uncertain. V dropped 5 bases and J dropped 0 bases, with 11 bases sitting between them. The V gene's germline CDR1 is MNHNS and CDR2 SASEGT. The CDR3 loop spans 15 amino acids. This CDR3 reads CASSMNLHSNQPQHF. As DNA, the CDR3 is TGTGCCAGCAGTATGAACCTACATAGCAATCAGCCCCAGCATTTT.